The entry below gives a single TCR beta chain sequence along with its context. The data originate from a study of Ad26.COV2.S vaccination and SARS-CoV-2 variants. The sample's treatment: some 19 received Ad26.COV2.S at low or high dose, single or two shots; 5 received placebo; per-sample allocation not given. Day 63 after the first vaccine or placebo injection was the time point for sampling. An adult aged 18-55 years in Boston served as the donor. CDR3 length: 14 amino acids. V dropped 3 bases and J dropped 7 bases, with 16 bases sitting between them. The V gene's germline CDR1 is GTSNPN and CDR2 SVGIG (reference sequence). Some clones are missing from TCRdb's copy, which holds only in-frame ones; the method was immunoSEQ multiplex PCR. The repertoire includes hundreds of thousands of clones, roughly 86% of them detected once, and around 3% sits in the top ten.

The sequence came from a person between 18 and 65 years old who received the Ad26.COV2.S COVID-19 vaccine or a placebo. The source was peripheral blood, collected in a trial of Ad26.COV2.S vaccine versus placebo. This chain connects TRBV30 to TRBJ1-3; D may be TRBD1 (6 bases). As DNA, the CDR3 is TGTGCCTGGAGCACTACAGGGCAAGGGAACACCATATATTTT. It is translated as CAWSTTGQGNTIYF.